These T cell receptor beta chains were read from a single sample in a study of T cell responses to AZD1222 COVID-19 vaccine. Using immunoSEQ multiplex PCR, the repertoire was profiled, and TCRdb retains in-frame clones only, with some absent. Altogether some 190,000 clones are present, 92% being singletons, with the ten largest covering about 2.1%. This specimen consisted of peripheral blood, obtained 28 days after the second AZD1222 dose. Receptors were obtained from an adult who received the AZD1222 COVID-19 vaccine. CDR3s include the opening cysteine and the closing phenylalanine or tryptophan. D genes are given only for firm matches. Rows may omit the clone size; those that give it use once, few, many or a size class.

J gene | V gene | D gene | clone size | CDR3 protein | CDR3 DNA
TRBJ2-3 | TRBV19 | TRBD1 | - | CASSVRDRGDTDTQYF | TGTGCCAGTAGTGTCCGGGACAGGGGAGACACAGATACGCAGTATTTT
TRBJ2-7 | TRBV6-5 | TRBD1 | - | CARTRVRGREQYF | TGTGCCAGAACGAGAGTAAGGGGGCGCGAGCAGTACTTC
TRBJ2-3 | TRBV5-5 | - | - | CASSLFRGSTDTQYF | TGTGCCAGCAGCTTGTTCAGGGGTTCCACAGATACGCAGTATTTT
TRBJ1-2 | TRBV2 | TRBD1 | once | CASSGQGDYGYTF | TGTGCCAGCAGCGGACAGGGGGACTATGGCTACACCTTC
TRBJ2-5 | TRBV10-3 | TRBD2 | - | CAISETSGQETQYF | TGTGCCATCAGTGAGACTAGCGGGCAAGAGACCCAGTACTTC
TRBJ2-3 | TRBV6-2/TRBV6-3 | TRBD2 | - | CASSYSGLAGGLLSSTDTQYF | TGTGCCAGCAGTTACTCGGGACTAGCGGGAGGCCTCTTATCTAGCACAGATACGCAGTATTTT
TRBJ2-7 | TRBV20-1 | - | - | CSAARETQYF | TGCAGTGCTGCCCGTGAAACGCAGTACTTC
TRBJ2-3 | TRBV6-1 | - | - | CASSEGTGATTDTQYF | TGTGCCAGCAGTGAAGGGACTGGGGCCACCACAGATACGCAGTATTTT
TRBJ1-4 | TRBV11-2 | TRBD1 | once | CASSRRTGLSEKLFF | TGTGCCAGCAGCCGTAGGACAGGGTTATCTGAAAAACTGTTTTTT
TRBJ2-1 | TRBV7-6 | - | - | CASSPASTANEQFF | TGTGCCAGCAGCCCAGCGTCTACGGCCAATGAGCAGTTCTTC
TRBJ1-6 | TRBV2 | TRBD1 | - | CASSDTGGEEESSPLHF | TGTGCCAGCAGTGATACAGGGGGCGAAGAGGAGAGTTCACCCCTCCACTTT
TRBJ2-2 | TRBV10-3 | - | - | CAISELAATPGELFF | TGTGCCATCAGTGAGCTTGCGGCCACACCCGGGGAGCTGTTTTTT
TRBJ2-5 | TRBV7-2 | - | - | CASSLGFQTRETQYF | TGTGCCAGCAGCTTAGGTTTCCAGACCCGAGAGACCCAGTACTTC
TRBJ2-5 | TRBV6-5 | - | - | CASSYSSSQETQYF | TGTGCCAGCAGTTACTCCAGCTCACAAGAGACCCAGTACTTC
TRBJ1-1 | TRBV12-3/TRBV12-4 | - | - | CASSFSLEGEAFF | TGTGCCAGCAGTTTTTCCCTCGAAGGCGAAGCTTTCTTT
TRBJ1-5 | TRBV30 | - | - | CAWNPNGPNQPQHF | TGTGCCTGGAACCCCAACGGCCCCAATCAGCCCCAGCATTTT
TRBJ2-1 | TRBV3-1/TRBV3-2 | - | - | CASSQDLGLATYNEQFF | TGTGCCAGCAGCCAAGATCTGGGCCTAGCGACCTACAATGAGCAGTTCTTC
TRBJ2-5 | TRBV19 | - | - | CASSIKETQYF | TGTGCCAGTAGTATTAAAGAGACCCAGTACTTC